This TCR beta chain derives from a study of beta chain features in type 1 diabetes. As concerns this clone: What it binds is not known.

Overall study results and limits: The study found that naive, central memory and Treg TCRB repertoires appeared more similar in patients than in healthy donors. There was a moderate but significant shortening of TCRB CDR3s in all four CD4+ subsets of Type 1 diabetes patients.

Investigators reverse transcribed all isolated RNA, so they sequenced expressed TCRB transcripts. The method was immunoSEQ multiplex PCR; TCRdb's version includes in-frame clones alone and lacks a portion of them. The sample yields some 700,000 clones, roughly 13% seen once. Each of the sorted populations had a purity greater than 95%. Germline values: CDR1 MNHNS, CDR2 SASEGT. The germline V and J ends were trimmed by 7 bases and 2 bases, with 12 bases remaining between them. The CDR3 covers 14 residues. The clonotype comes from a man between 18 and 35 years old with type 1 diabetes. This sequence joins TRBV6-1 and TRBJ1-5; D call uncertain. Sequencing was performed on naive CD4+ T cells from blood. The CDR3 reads CASNRVDGNQPQHF. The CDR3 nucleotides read TGTGCCAGCAATCGGGTGGATGGCAATCAGCCCCAGCATTTT.